Listed below are T cell receptor beta chains from one sample, sequenced in a study of T cell changes during pregnancy in multiple sclerosis. Generated by immunoSEQ multiplex PCR, the TCRdb table keeps only in-frame clones and is missing some. Of 80,000 to 100,000 clones listed, 91% are singletons. The sample here was peripheral blood, taken after pregnancy. The receptors stem from a female donor in good health, enrolled as a control in a pregnancy study. Each CDR3 is given with its conserved first and last residue. A D gene is named only where the DNA matches it firmly. Clone size is given for some rows only: seen once, a few or many times, or a class if the clone is expanded.

CDR3 protein: CASSLDRTGWTDTQYF
CDR3 DNA: TGTGCCAGCAGCTTAGATAGGACAGGGTGGACAGATACGCAGTATTTT
clone size: -
D gene: TRBD1
J gene: TRBJ2-3
V gene: TRBV7-2

CDR3 protein: CASSLVLAELFF
CDR3 DNA: TGTGCCAGCAGCTTAGTTTTGGCTGAGCTGTTTTTT
clone size: -
D gene: -
J gene: TRBJ2-2
V gene: TRBV11-2

CDR3 protein: CASSPVRTRDRASYEQYF
CDR3 DNA: TGTGCCAGCAGTCCCGTCCGAACTCGGGACAGGGCCTCTTACGAGCAGTACTTC
clone size: -
D gene: TRBD1
J gene: TRBJ2-7
V gene: TRBV28

CDR3 protein: CASSLERGVDGYTF
CDR3 DNA: TGTGCCAGCAGCTTGGAGCGTGGAGTAGATGGCTACACCTTC
clone size: -
D gene: -
J gene: TRBJ1-2
V gene: TRBV5-6

CDR3 protein: CASSLGAGAYEQYF
CDR3 DNA: TGTGCCAGCAGCTTAGGGGCAGGGGCCTACGAGCAGTACTTC
clone size: -
D gene: -
J gene: TRBJ2-7
V gene: TRBV11-3

CDR3 protein: CASSRGGSNIQYF
CDR3 DNA: TGTGCCAGCAGCCGGGGGGGCTCAAACATTCAGTACTTC
clone size: -
D gene: TRBD2
J gene: TRBJ2-4
V gene: TRBV11-2

CDR3 protein: CASSHVTGEGGYGYTF
CDR3 DNA: TGCGCCAGCAGCCACGTTACAGGGGAAGGGGGTTATGGCTACACCTTC
clone size: -
D gene: TRBD1
J gene: TRBJ1-2
V gene: TRBV4-3

CDR3 protein: CSVEASSGTGYF
CDR3 DNA: TGCAGCGTTGAAGCCTCTTCCGGGACAGGTTACTTC
clone size: -
D gene: TRBD1
J gene: TRBJ2-7
V gene: TRBV29-1

CDR3 protein: CASSQTQGVGANVLTF
CDR3 DNA: TGCGCCAGCAGCCAAACTCAGGGGGTTGGGGCCAACGTCCTGACTTTC
clone size: -
D gene: TRBD1
J gene: TRBJ2-6
V gene: TRBV4-3

CDR3 protein: CASSHQGQGNQPQHF
CDR3 DNA: TGTGCCAGCAGTCACCAGGGACAGGGCAATCAGCCCCAGCATTTT
clone size: -
D gene: TRBD1
J gene: TRBJ1-5
V gene: TRBV28

CDR3 protein: CASSLGGGNSYNEQFF
CDR3 DNA: TGTGCCAGCAGCTTAGGAGGGGGCAACTCCTACAATGAGCAGTTCTTC
clone size: once
D gene: TRBD1
J gene: TRBJ2-1
V gene: TRBV7-8

CDR3 protein: CASSKQENYGYTF
CDR3 DNA: TGTGCCAGCAGTAAACAGGAAAACTATGGCTACACCTTC
clone size: -
D gene: -
J gene: TRBJ1-2
V gene: TRBV6-5

CDR3 protein: CASSQVQGQGADTEAFF
CDR3 DNA: TGCGCCAGCAGCCAAGTTCAAGGACAGGGGGCCGACACTGAAGCTTTCTTT
clone size: -
D gene: TRBD1
J gene: TRBJ1-1
V gene: TRBV4-3

CDR3 protein: CASNSKPMSVVNTEAFF
CDR3 DNA: TGCGCCAGCAACTCCAAACCCATGAGTGTGGTGAACACTGAAGCTTTCTTT
clone size: -
D gene: -
J gene: TRBJ1-1
V gene: TRBV5-1

CDR3 protein: CASSYREPSNYGYTF
CDR3 DNA: TGTGCCAGCAGTTATAGGGAGCCGTCAAACTATGGCTACACCTTC
clone size: once
D gene: -
J gene: TRBJ1-2
V gene: TRBV6-6

CDR3 protein: CASTSQGALEKLFF
CDR3 DNA: TGTGCCAGCACCTCCCAGGGGGCGCTAGAAAAACTGTTTTTT
clone size: -
D gene: TRBD1
J gene: TRBJ1-4
V gene: TRBV2

CDR3 protein: CASTSSRIPYEQYF
CDR3 DNA: TGTGCCAGCACATCCTCCAGGATCCCCTACGAGCAGTACTTC
clone size: -
D gene: -
J gene: TRBJ2-7
V gene: TRBV2

CDR3 protein: CASSLEGARFEQYF
CDR3 DNA: TGTGCCAGCAGCCTGGAGGGGGCGCGGTTCGAGCAGTACTTC
clone size: -
D gene: -
J gene: TRBJ2-7
V gene: TRBV7-9

CDR3 protein: CASSQGRGGEQFF
CDR3 DNA: TGCGCCAGCAGCCAGGGGCGGGGGGGCGAGCAGTTCTTC
clone size: -
D gene: TRBD2
J gene: TRBJ2-1
V gene: TRBV4-3

CDR3 protein: CASSQERHNEQFF
CDR3 DNA: TGTGCCAGCAGCCAAGAGAGGCACAATGAGCAGTTCTTC
clone size: -
D gene: -
J gene: TRBJ2-1
V gene: TRBV14

CDR3 protein: CASSYVQGWGYGYTF
CDR3 DNA: TGTGCCAGCAGTTACGTCCAGGGCTGGGGCTATGGCTACACCTTC
clone size: -
D gene: -
J gene: TRBJ1-2
V gene: TRBV6-6

CDR3 protein: CSVVLATSYNEQFF
CDR3 DNA: TGCAGCGTTGTCCTAGCTACCTCCTACAATGAGCAGTTCTTC
clone size: -
D gene: -
J gene: TRBJ2-1
V gene: TRBV29-1

CDR3 protein: CASSSRTGRSYEQYF
CDR3 DNA: TGTGCCAGCAGTTCAAGGACAGGGCGCTCCTACGAGCAGTACTTC
clone size: -
D gene: TRBD1
J gene: TRBJ2-7
V gene: TRBV7-2

CDR3 protein: CASSSGGEQYF
CDR3 DNA: TGCGCCAGCAGCTCGGGTGGCGAGCAGTACTTC
clone size: -
D gene: -
J gene: TRBJ2-7
V gene: TRBV5-1

CDR3 protein: CASRPQGSGELFF
CDR3 DNA: TGTGCCAGCAGACCACAGGGGAGCGGGGAGCTGTTTTTT
clone size: -
D gene: TRBD1
J gene: TRBJ2-2
V gene: TRBV7-2

CDR3 protein: CASSASYNEQFF
CDR3 DNA: TGTGCCAGCAGCGCGTCATACAATGAGCAGTTCTTC
clone size: -
D gene: -
J gene: TRBJ2-1
V gene: TRBV11-1

CDR3 protein: CSVDPGTGTVQYF
CDR3 DNA: TGCAGCGTTGATCCCGGGACAGGCACGGTCCAGTACTTC
clone size: -
D gene: TRBD1
J gene: TRBJ2-5
V gene: TRBV29-1

CDR3 protein: CASSIQGSGNQPQHF
CDR3 DNA: TGTGCCAGTAGTATTCAGGGCAGCGGCAATCAGCCCCAGCATTTT
clone size: once
D gene: -
J gene: TRBJ1-5
V gene: TRBV19

CDR3 protein: CASSEGQGGSKNIQYF
CDR3 DNA: TGTGCCAGCAGTGAGGGACAGGGAGGGTCCAAAAACATTCAGTACTTC
clone size: -
D gene: TRBD1
J gene: TRBJ2-4
V gene: TRBV2

CDR3 protein: CASSQDRGREAEAFF
CDR3 DNA: TGCGCCAGCAGCCAAGATCGGGGCAGGGAGGCTGAAGCTTTCTTT
clone size: -
D gene: -
J gene: TRBJ1-1
V gene: TRBV4-3

CDR3 protein: CASSLSQGRSYNEQFF
CDR3 DNA: TGCGCCAGCAGCTTAAGTCAGGGTCGCTCCTACAATGAGCAGTTCTTC
clone size: once
D gene: -
J gene: TRBJ2-1
V gene: TRBV5-1

CDR3 protein: CASSPRTGRNTEAFF
CDR3 DNA: TGTGCCAGCAGTCCCAGGACAGGGAGGAACACTGAAGCTTTCTTT
clone size: -
D gene: TRBD1
J gene: TRBJ1-1
V gene: TRBV27

CDR3 protein: CASSLGGRGHYTF
CDR3 DNA: TGTGCCAGCAGCTTAGGAGGCAGGGGGCACTACACCTTC
clone size: -
D gene: TRBD1
J gene: TRBJ1-2
V gene: TRBV5-6

CDR3 protein: CASSQGRGNQETQYF
CDR3 DNA: TGTGCCAGCAGCCAAGGTAGGGGAAACCAAGAGACCCAGTACTTC
clone size: -
D gene: -
J gene: TRBJ2-5
V gene: TRBV4-2

CDR3 protein: CASSEGGGYRGNQPQHF
CDR3 DNA: TGTGCCAGCAGCGAGGGCGGGGGGTATCGGGGCAATCAGCCCCAGCATTTT
clone size: -
D gene: -
J gene: TRBJ1-5
V gene: TRBV5-6

CDR3 protein: CASSLAVGTIYESYF
CDR3 DNA: TGTGCCAGCAGCTTGGCCGTGGGGACTATCTACGAGTCGTACTTC
clone size: once
D gene: TRBD2
J gene: TRBJ2-7
V gene: TRBV5-5

CDR3 protein: CASSQEAGYGEKLFF
CDR3 DNA: TGCGCCAGCAGCCAAGAGGCAGGGTATGGGGAAAAACTGTTTTTT
clone size: -
D gene: -
J gene: TRBJ1-4
V gene: TRBV4-3

CDR3 protein: CASRQGPDEQYF
CDR3 DNA: TGCGCCAGCAGACAGGGTCCTGACGAGCAGTACTTC
clone size: -
D gene: -
J gene: TRBJ2-7
V gene: TRBV10-2

CDR3 protein: CASTGDGETQYF
CDR3 DNA: TGCGCCAGTACAGGGGATGGGGAGACCCAGTACTTC
clone size: many
D gene: TRBD1
J gene: TRBJ2-5
V gene: TRBV10-2

CDR3 protein: CASSQGFAGTNYGYTF
CDR3 DNA: TGCGCCAGCAGCCAAGGGTTCGCAGGAACTAACTATGGCTACACCTTC
clone size: once
D gene: -
J gene: TRBJ1-2
V gene: TRBV4-3

CDR3 protein: CAWGPQGAKAFF
CDR3 DNA: TGTGCCTGGGGCCCACAGGGGGCTAAAGCTTTCTTT
clone size: once
D gene: TRBD1
J gene: TRBJ1-1
V gene: TRBV30

CDR3 protein: CASEGQSRAYEQYF
CDR3 DNA: TGTGCCAGCGAGGGACAGTCCCGGGCATACGAGCAGTACTTC
clone size: -
D gene: TRBD1
J gene: TRBJ2-7
V gene: TRBV2

CDR3 protein: CASTSWGLAGGHPETQYF
CDR3 DNA: TGTGCCAGCACCTCGTGGGGGCTAGCGGGGGGGCACCCAGAGACCCAGTACTTC
clone size: -
D gene: TRBD2
J gene: TRBJ2-5
V gene: TRBV7-2

CDR3 protein: CAGGPGAGNTIYF
CDR3 DNA: TGTGCCGGTGGTCCAGGGGCTGGAAACACCATATATTTT
clone size: -
D gene: -
J gene: TRBJ1-3
V gene: TRBV30

CDR3 protein: CASRPSGGLQETQYF
CDR3 DNA: TGTGCCAGCAGACCCTCGGGGGGATTACAAGAGACCCAGTACTTC
clone size: -
D gene: TRBD2
J gene: TRBJ2-5
V gene: TRBV11-2

CDR3 protein: CAWSAVGTGGEQPQHF
CDR3 DNA: TGTGCCTGGAGTGCCGTGGGGACAGGGGGTGAACAGCCCCAGCATTTT
clone size: -
D gene: TRBD1
J gene: TRBJ1-5
V gene: TRBV30

CDR3 protein: CAWVHSAGGRNEQFF
CDR3 DNA: TGTGCCTGGGTCCACTCAGCGGGGGGGCGCAATGAGCAGTTCTTC
clone size: -
D gene: TRBD2
J gene: TRBJ2-1
V gene: TRBV30

CDR3 protein: CASSYSLGGGLGGYTF
CDR3 DNA: TGTGCCAGCAGTTACTCCTTGGGTGGAGGTCTCGGGGGCTACACCTTC
clone size: -
D gene: -
J gene: TRBJ1-2
V gene: TRBV6-5

CDR3 protein: CASSQGRGGRGYTF
CDR3 DNA: TGCGCCAGCAGCCAAGGTCGAGGGGGCAGGGGCTACACCTTC
clone size: -
D gene: TRBD1
J gene: TRBJ1-2
V gene: TRBV4-3

CDR3 protein: CASSLAPGFYEQYF
CDR3 DNA: TGTGCCAGCAGCTTGGCGCCAGGATTCTACGAGCAGTACTTC
clone size: -
D gene: -
J gene: TRBJ2-7
V gene: TRBV5-5

CDR3 protein: CASRGARWREQFF
CDR3 DNA: TGTGCCAGTCGGGGGGCCCGTTGGAGAGAGCAGTTCTTC
clone size: -
D gene: -
J gene: TRBJ2-1
V gene: TRBV28

CDR3 protein: CASSGQGYEQYF
CDR3 DNA: TGTGCCAGCTCTGGACAGGGGTACGAGCAGTACTTC
clone size: -
D gene: TRBD1
J gene: TRBJ2-7
V gene: TRBV6-5

CDR3 protein: CASSFDRKNTEAFF
CDR3 DNA: TGTGCCAGCAGCTTCGACAGAAAGAACACTGAAGCTTTCTTT
clone size: -
D gene: -
J gene: TRBJ1-1
V gene: TRBV7-9

CDR3 protein: CASRAPGQLAKNIQYF
CDR3 DNA: TGTGCCAGTAGGGCACCGGGACAGTTAGCCAAAAACATTCAGTACTTC
clone size: -
D gene: TRBD1
J gene: TRBJ2-4
V gene: TRBV19

CDR3 protein: CASSGSGIEAFF
CDR3 DNA: TGTGCCAGCAGTGGAAGCGGGATTGAAGCTTTCTTT
clone size: -
D gene: -
J gene: TRBJ1-1
V gene: TRBV2

CDR3 protein: CASSPMAGQGDPQYF
CDR3 DNA: TGTGCCAGCAGCCCCATGGCGGGACAGGGGGATCCCCAGTACTTC
clone size: -
D gene: TRBD1
J gene: TRBJ2-5
V gene: TRBV5-4

CDR3 protein: CAWTPGQGTDTQYF
CDR3 DNA: TGTGCCTGGACCCCGGGACAGGGCACAGATACGCAGTATTTT
clone size: -
D gene: TRBD1
J gene: TRBJ2-3
V gene: TRBV30